This T cell receptor beta chain was found in a study of long-term antiretroviral therapy in people with HIV. Turning to the study itself: Of all samples, the earliest predate the 2015 immediate-ART recommendation by about a decade.

Version v3.0 of the immunoSEQ assay ran at survey level. Profiled with immunoSEQ multiplex PCR; TCRdb holds only in-frame clones, not every one. The data contain 25,000 to 35,000 clones, roughly 83% of them singletons. This clone was recorded once. No antigen is known for it. Until DNA extraction, the samples held between about 1-10 million cryopreserved PBMC. The junction had 5 bases not matched to a gene; V was cut back by 3 bases and J by 9 bases. Germline CDR1 LNHDA, CDR2 SQIVND (reference sequence). The CDR3 is 15 amino acids. The study, taken as a whole, reports: In samples taken after ART, diversity increased but remained below transplant donor control levels. Relative to control repertoires, HIV repertoires exhibited narrower CDR3 length ranges.

The specimen comprised unsorted PBMCs, sampled 2.7 to 2.8 years after starting antiretroviral therapy. This receptor was taken from a man between 25 and 39 years old with HIV. This chain connects TRBV19 to TRBJ2-1; TRBD2 aligns across 13 bases. CDR3 sequence reads: CASSMLLAGGGEQFF. CDR3 in DNA: TGTGCCAGTAGTATGTTACTAGCGGGAGGGGGTGAGCAGTTCTTC.